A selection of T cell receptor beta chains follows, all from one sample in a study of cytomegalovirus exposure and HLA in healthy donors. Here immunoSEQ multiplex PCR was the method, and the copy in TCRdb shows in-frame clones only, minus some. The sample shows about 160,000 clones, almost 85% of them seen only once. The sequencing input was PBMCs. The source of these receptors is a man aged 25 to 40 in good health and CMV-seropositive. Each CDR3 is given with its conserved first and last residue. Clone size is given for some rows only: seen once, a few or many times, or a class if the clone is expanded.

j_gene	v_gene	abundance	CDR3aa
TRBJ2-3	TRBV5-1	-	CASSLGRTARENTDTQYF
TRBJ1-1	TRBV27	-	CASVPKPHRDTEAFF
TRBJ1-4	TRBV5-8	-	CASSPQYDTNEKLFF
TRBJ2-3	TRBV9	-	CASSIRTGDVAQYF
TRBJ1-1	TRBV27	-	CASSSQEYNTEAFF
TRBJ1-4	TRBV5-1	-	CASSLDATVSEKLFF
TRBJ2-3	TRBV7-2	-	CASSPPTSGGARDTQYF
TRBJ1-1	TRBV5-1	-	CASSSDRGPPEAFF
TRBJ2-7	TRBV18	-	CASSPSTQQGYEQYF
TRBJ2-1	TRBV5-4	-	CASSLWGTSGNEQFF
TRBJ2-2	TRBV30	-	CAWFNTAAGELFF
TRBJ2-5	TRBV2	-	CASKVNGQETQYF
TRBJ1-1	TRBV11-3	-	CASSPTGSEEAFF
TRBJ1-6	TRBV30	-	CAWSRGSSYNSPLHF
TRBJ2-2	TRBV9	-	CASSVGGIDTGELFF
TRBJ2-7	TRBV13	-	CASSPTQFSYEQYF
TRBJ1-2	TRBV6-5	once	CASTEWTGEGYTF
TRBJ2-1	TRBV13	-	CASSPPGGPSYNEQFF
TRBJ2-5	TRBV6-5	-	CASRGLAGGETQYF
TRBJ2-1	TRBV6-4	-	CASSDTYGSGDNEQFF
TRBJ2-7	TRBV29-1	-	CSVKAGVYEQYF
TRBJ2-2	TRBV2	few	CASRRTGGNTGELFF
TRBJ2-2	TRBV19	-	CASSIGGLATGELFF
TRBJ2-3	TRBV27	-	CASSFSGSIPDTQYF
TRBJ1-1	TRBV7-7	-	CASSLGPGYEAFF
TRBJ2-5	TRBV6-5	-	CASRRGLAEETQYF
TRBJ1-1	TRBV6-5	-	CASSYSEWGEAFF
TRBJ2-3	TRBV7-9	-	CASSWGFSTDTQYF
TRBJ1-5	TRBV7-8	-	CASSFLQGADQPQHF
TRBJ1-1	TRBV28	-	CASSTPTGVGTEAFF
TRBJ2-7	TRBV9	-	CASSVDAGLAGEQYF
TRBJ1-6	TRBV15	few	CATATGGNSPLHF
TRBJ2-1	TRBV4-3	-	CASSLRDSSGEQFF
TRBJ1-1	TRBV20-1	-	CSASRDTEAFF
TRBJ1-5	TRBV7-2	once	CASSLNGQGSWPQHF
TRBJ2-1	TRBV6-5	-	CASSARGSYNEQFF
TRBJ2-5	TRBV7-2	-	CASSARLLAGGLKTQYF
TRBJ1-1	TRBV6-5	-	CASSYGGGLNTEAFF
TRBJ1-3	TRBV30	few	CAWTGQGKTIYF
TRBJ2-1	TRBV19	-	CASRPGLAGSRGQFF
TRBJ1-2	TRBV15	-	CATSRIGTGVPYYGYTF